The rows below give T cell receptor beta chains drawn from one sample of a study of regulatory T cells in long-lasting Graves disease. Using its own MiXCR run on the multiplex PCR reads, TCRdb lists one record per CDR3 protein. The sample comprises about 470,000 distinct CDR3 sequences, less than 25% of which are singletons, and 7% to 9.5% rests with the top ten. Sequencing used peripheral blood mononuclear cells (PBMCs), obtained when the disease was refractory, from a patient treated with antithyroid drugs. The receptor set was obtained from a female donor with Graves disease. Each CDR3 is given with its conserved first and last residue. D genes are given only for firm matches. Only part of the rows carry a size: once, few, many, or a class if the clone is expanded.

clone_size	v_call	d_call	j_call	cdr3_aa	cdr3_nt
many	TRBV6-2/TRBV6-3	-	TRBJ2-7	CASSYSIKVSSDRNEQYF	TGTGCCAGCAGTTACTCGATTAAAGTGTCTAGCGACCGCAACGAGCAGTACTTC
-	TRBV20-1	-	TRBJ2-7	CSAQSRLKWEQYF	TGCAGTGCCCAGAGTAGGCTCAAATGGGAGCAGTACTTC
few	TRBV6-1	TRBD1	TRBJ1-6	CASRRSWDSYNSPLHF	TGTGCCAGCAGACGGTCTTGGGACAGTTATAATTCACCCCTCCACTTT
many	TRBV6-1	-	TRBJ1-1	CASSALGVTEAFF	TGTGCCAGCAGTGCTTTAGGAGTTACTGAAGCTTTCTTT
few	TRBV5-1	-	TRBJ1-1	CASSLVGVMNTEAFF	TGCGCCAGCAGCTTGGTGGGGGTAATGAACACTGAAGCTTTCTTT
many	TRBV28	-	TRBJ1-6	CASSPQGDSGTMSSYNSPLHF	TGTGCCAGCAGCCCCCAGGGAGACAGTGGGACAATGAGCTCCTATAATTCACCCCTCCACTTT
many	TRBV28	TRBD1	TRBJ2-7	CASSLAATGAYEQYF	TGTGCCAGCAGTTTAGCCGCGACAGGGGCATACGAGCAGTACTTC
many	TRBV6-1	-	TRBJ2-7	CASRTSDISYEQYF	TGTGCCAGCAGGACCAGCGATATCTCCTACGAGCAGTACTTC
-	TRBV6-1	-	TRBJ1-6	CATALIGDNSPLHF	TGTGCCACAGCGTTGATCGGGGATAATTCACCCCTCCACTTT
-	TRBV2	TRBD1	TRBJ2-1	CATSDPRTGPLGNEQFF	TGTGCCACCAGTGACCCTAGGACAGGGCCCTTGGGCAATGAGCAGTTCTTC
many	TRBV5-1	TRBD1	TRBJ2-7	CASSLEGANNYEQYF	TGCGCCAGCAGCTTGGAGGGGGCGAACAACTACGAGCAGTACTTC
-	TRBV19	TRBD2	TRBJ2-5	CASSRGGTMYQETQYF	TGTGCCAGTAGTCGGGGTGGGACTATGTACCAAGAGACCCAGTACTTC
many	TRBV5-1	-	TRBJ1-2	CASSRDRAWDGYTF	TGCGCCAGCAGCCGAGACCGGGCATGGGATGGCTACACCTTC
few	TRBV27	-	TRBJ2-7	CASSPRTEGALRTYEQYF	TGTGCCAGCAGTCCTAGGACAGAAGGAGCTCTCAGGACCTACGAGCAGTACTTC
many	TRBV9	-	TRBJ1-2	CASSVAVGAGYGYTF	TGTGCCAGCAGCGTAGCTGTCGGGGCAGGCTATGGCTACACCTTC
many	TRBV27	TRBD1	TRBJ1-2	CASSLTPTGVYGYTF	TGTGCCAGCAGTTTAACCCCGACAGGGGTTTATGGCTACACCTTC
-	TRBV7-9	-	TRBJ2-5	CASSAGSITETQYF	TGTGCCAGCAGCGCCGGGAGCATAACGGAGACCCAGTACTTC
many	TRBV27	TRBD2	TRBJ2-5	CASSPGTSEVSETQYF	TGTGCCAGCAGTCCCGGGACTAGCGAGGTTAGCGAGACCCAGTACTTC
-	TRBV7-9	TRBD1	TRBJ1-2	CASSPGRTGLWGYTF	TGTGCCAGCAGCCCTGGTAGGACAGGTCTTTGGGGCTACACCTTC
few	TRBV11-3	TRBD2	TRBJ2-1	CASSLAREGSYNEQFF	TGTGCCAGCAGCTTAGCGCGGGAGGGCTCCTACAATGAGCAGTTCTTC
few	TRBV28	-	TRBJ2-1	CASSSPDLSSYNEQFF	TGTGCCAGCAGTTCACCGGACCTTAGCTCCTACAATGAGCAGTTCTTC
-	TRBV6-1	-	TRBJ2-2	CASRTGELFF	TGTGCCAGCAGGACCGGGGAGCTGTTTTTT
-	TRBV10-3	-	TRBJ2-3	CAISSDTGTDTQYF	TGTGCCATCAGTAGTGACACAGGCACAGATACGCAGTATTTT
-	TRBV29-1	-	TRBJ2-5	CSVDDVGEETQYF	TGCAGCGTTGATGATGTGGGCGAAGAGACCCAGTACTTC
many	TRBV10-3	-	TRBJ1-2	CAISAGFGGYTF	TGTGCCATCAGTGCTGGGTTCGGGGGCTACACCTTC
few	TRBV3-1	-	TRBJ2-7	CASSQYQGRRYEQYF	TGTGCCAGCAGCCAATATCAGGGTAGGCGTTACGAGCAGTACTTC
few	TRBV5-1	-	TRBJ2-5	CASSLEGGAGETQYF	TGCGCCAGCAGCTTGGAAGGTGGGGCCGGAGAGACCCAGTACTTC
few	TRBV9	-	TRBJ2-7	CASSPPSSLDEQYF	TGTGCCAGCAGCCCCCCTTCTTCACTTGACGAGCAGTACTTC
-	TRBV20-1	-	TRBJ2-2	CSASYASFISGELFF	TGCAGTGCTAGCTACGCTAGCTTTATTTCCGGGGAGCTGTTTTTT
many	TRBV27	TRBD2	TRBJ2-7	CASSRGSGSINEQYF	TGTGCCAGCAGTAGGGGGAGCGGGAGTATCAACGAGCAGTACTTC
few	TRBV29-1	-	TRBJ1-2	CSVEGGTCNGYTF	TGCAGCGTTGAAGGGGGGACTTGCAATGGCTACACCTTC
many	TRBV3-1	-	TRBJ2-4	CASSQDSGSPAKNIQYF	TGTGCCAGCAGCCAAGATTCCGGCAGTCCAGCCAAAAACATTCAGTACTTC
many	TRBV11-2	-	TRBJ2-7	CASSPWGRVYEQYF	TGTGCCAGCAGCCCTTGGGGAAGAGTCTACGAGCAGTACTTC
many	TRBV7-9	-	TRBJ1-4	CASSLNLGARREKLFF	TGTGCCAGCAGCTTAAATCTTGGGGCGAGACGTGAAAAACTGTTTTTT
-	TRBV7-7	-	TRBJ2-2	CASSLDEGTGELFF	TGTGCTAGCAGCTTAGATGAGGGGACCGGGGAGCTGTTTTTT